This T cell receptor (beta chain) derives from a study of T cell responses to AZD1222 COVID-19 vaccine. Across the study: Researchers grouped second doses given at about 4 or about 12 weeks into one pool.

The CDR3 spans 11 residues. Trimming left V 5 bases short and J 6 bases short, with 8 bases between. CDR1 is KGHSH and CDR2 is LQKENI in the germline V gene. Whole-study findings and limits: Only 6 or 7 individuals given AZD1222 were seropositive at baseline. It was only after the peak T cell response that any repertoires were sampled.

Clones were read by immunoSEQ multiplex PCR, and TCRdb kept only the in-frame ones, dropping some. The sample holds 120,000 to 150,000 clones, roughly 88% seen once. The sample holds a few counts of this clone. Its antigen is still unknown. The origin of this receptor is an adult in good health. The specimen comprised peripheral blood, sampled on day 0 of AZD1222 vaccination. V gene TRBV18 combines with J gene TRBJ2-7; D remains ambiguous. The CDR3 spells CASSTEAEQYF. DNA of the CDR3: TGTGCCAGCTCAACCGAGGCCGAGCAGTACTTC.